These 23 T cell receptor beta chains came from one sample sequenced in a study of immune cell composition in non-small cell lung cancer. The repertoire was sequenced with immunoSEQ multiplex PCR; TCRdb's copy has only in-frame clones and lacks some. Among about 1,900 clones listed, roughly four fifths were seen once. The material sequenced was lung tumor tissue. The receptors were sampled from a human donor with non-small cell lung cancer.

The J gene is TRBJ1-5, the V gene TRBV6-1, with 9 bases identical to TRBD1. V was pared by 10 bases and J by 0 bases, with 7 bases of the junction left unmatched. The CDR3 has 15 residues. Germline V gene data show CDR1 as MNHNS and CDR2 as SASEGT. CDR3 residues: CATRQGDLSNQPQHF. For the CDR3, the DNA is TGTGCCACCCGACAGGGGGACCTTAGCAATCAGCCCCAGCATTTT.

This clone came up a few times. This chain links TRBV5-1 with TRBJ1-1; D ambiguous. This CDR3 has 14 residues. The V end lost 2 bases, the J end lost 4 bases, and 12 bases lay between the germline ends. Per germline, CDR1 SGHRS and CDR2 YFSETQ. Here the CDR3 DNA reads TGCGCCAGCAGCTTAGACAATACCGTCACTGAAGCTTTCTTT. Residues: CASSLDNTVTEAFF.

The chain is built from TRBV5-5 and TRBJ1-5; maybe TRBD1 (6 bases). There are 15 residues in the CDR3. V was cut by 4 bases and J by 0 bases, with 11 bases left in between. Germline values: CDR1 SGHKS, CDR2 YYEKEE (reference sequence). The CDR3 sequence: CASSLTGISNQPQHF. The CDR3 nucleotides are TGTGCCAGCAGCCTAACAGGGATTAGCAATCAGCCCCAGCATTTT. Combining the CDR3 with reference TRBV5-5 and TRBJ1-5 gives the whole variable domain DAGVTQSPTHLIKTRGQQVTLRCSPISGHKSVSWYQQVLGQGPQFIFQYYEKEERGRGNFPDRFSARQFPNYSSELNVNALLLGDSALYLCASSLTGISNQPQHFGDGTRLSIL.

This clone has only a few counts. The chain couples TRBV9 to TRBJ2-2; 11 nucleotides match TRBD2. Germline CDR1 SGDLS, CDR2 YYNGEE. CDR3 length: 16 residues. The ends lost 0 bases at V and 8 bases at J; junction bases unmatched: 6. CDR3 residues: CASSVELAGGPGELFF. The CDR3 DNA is TGTGCCAGCAGCGTAGAGTTAGCGGGGGGGCCGGGGGAGCTGTTTTTT.

This clone is judged large. The identical CDR3 is also encoded by other nucleotide sequences in the sample. The CDR3 loop is CASSFWQANTEAFF. The CDR3 DNA reads as TGCGCCAGCAGCTTTTGGCAGGCCAACACTGAAGCTTTCTTT. The rearrangement joins TRBV5-1 to TRBJ1-1; D not certain. Trimming took off 2 bases at V and 2 bases at J, with 10 bases between the two ends. From germline, CDR1 is SGHRS and CDR2 YFSETQ. CDR3 length: 14 amino acids.

CDR3 sequence reads: CASSLGQGTWQETQYF. The CDR3 coding sequence is TGTGCCAGCAGCTTAGGACAGGGGACATGGCAAGAGACCCAGTACTTC. The genes are TRBV11-2 and TRBJ2-5; 8 positions agree with TRBD1. This CDR3 spans 16 amino acids. V lost 1 base, J lost 2 bases, and 6 bases stayed unmatched. Germline V gene lookup returns CDR1 SGHAT and CDR2 FQNNGV.

The J gene is TRBJ1-1, the V gene TRBV19, with D unclear. Between the trimmed V and J ends, which lost 5 bases and 0 bases, there was a span of 7 bases. The CDR3 has 13 residues. The germline gives CDR1 LNHDA, CDR2 SQIVND (reference sequence). The CDR3 sequence: CASSPGLNTEAFF. The CDR3 coding sequence is TGTGCCAGTAGTCCCGGGTTGAACACTGAAGCTTTCTTT.

V is TRBV27 and J is TRBJ2-2, with 8 bases that match TRBD2. Per the germline V gene, CDR1 is MNHEY and CDR2 is SMNVEV (reference sequence). Trimming at V came to 0 bases and at J to 3 bases, leaving 15 bases not matched to a gene. This CDR3 contains 20 residues. CDR3 nucleotides: TGTGCCAGCAGTTTATCGAGGCTGTCAACGGAGCGGGAGTACACCGGGGAGCTGTTTTTT. This encodes CASSLSRLSTEREYTGELFF.

This chain connects TRBV29-1 to TRBJ2-3; TRBD1 agrees at 9 bases. The CDR3 consists of 15 residues. CDR1 SQVTM and CDR2 ANQGSEA come from the germline V gene. J lost 1 base, V lost 3 bases, and 5 bases had no gene match. Here the CDR3 DNA reads TGCAGCGTTGAGGGACAGGGTGAGGGCACAGATACGCAGTATTTT. As protein: CSVEGQGEGTDTQYF.

V usage is TRBV6-6 and J usage is TRBJ1-5; 10 bases map to TRBD1. V shed 5 bases and J 4 bases; nucleotides not matched to a gene: 5. Germline loops: CDR1 MNHNY, CDR2 SVGAGI (reference sequence). CDR3 size: 15 residues. CDR3 DNA: TGTGCCAGCAGTGCCCGGACAGGGGGGAATCAGCCCCAGCATTTT. It yields the protein CASSARTGGNQPQHF.

The V call is TRBV27, the J call TRBJ2-5, with TRBD2 identical over 9 bases. The V gene's germline CDR1 is MNHEY and CDR2 SMNVEV (reference sequence). Germline trimming cut 0 bases from V and 6 bases from J; bases unmatched to any gene: 14. This CDR3 is built from 18 residues. This CDR3 is CASSLSRGVAGVRKTQYF. The CDR3 DNA sequence: TGTGCCAGCAGTTTATCCCGCGGAGTAGCGGGAGTTAGGAAGACCCAGTACTTC.

This clone appeared once. The junction differs from germline at one of its ends, possibly a read error. V usage is TRBV7-7 and J usage is TRBJ2-1; D possibly corresponds to TRBD2 (5 bases). The CDR3 covers 14 residues. The germline V gene encodes CDR1 SSHAT and CDR2 FNYEAQ (reference sequence). The CDR3 nucleotides are TGTGCTAGCAGCGCAAATAGCGCCCACAATGAGCAGTTCTTC. This gives the protein CASSANSAHNEQFF. The whole variable domain, remainder taken from reference TRBV7-7 and TRBJ2-1, is GAGVSQSPRYKVTKRGQDVTLRCDPISSHATLYWYQQALGQGPEFLTYFNYEAQPDKSGLPSDRFSAERPEGSISTLTIQRTEQRDSAMYRCASSANSAHNEQFFGPGTRLTVL.

The chain employs TRBV7-2 and TRBJ2-1, with TRBD2 as a possible D gene (5 bases). The germline CDR1 and CDR2 sequences are SGHTA and FQGNSA. V lost 5 bases and J 8 bases, leaving 13 bases between the germline ends. This CDR3 contains 13 residues. CDR3 region: CASSEGYGHEQFF. The CDR3 DNA follows: TGTGCCAGCAGCGAGGGATACGGGCATGAGCAGTTCTTC.

V is TRBV7-9 and J is TRBJ1-2; TRBD1 matches at 9 bases. CDR3 length: 14 residues. V was pared by 7 bases and J by 4 bases, with 7 bases of the junction left unmatched. CDR1 is SEHNR and CDR2 is FQNEAQ in the germline V gene (reference sequence). CDR3 DNA sequence: TGTGCCAGCATCTCGGACAGGGGAGGCTATGGCTACACCTTC. This sequence encodes CASISDRGGYGYTF.

The CDR3 loop reads CASSPLAGGPNEQFF. CDR3 DNA: TGTGCCAGCAGCCCACTAGCGGGGGGGCCAAATGAGCAGTTCTTC. V usage is TRBV9 and J usage is TRBJ2-1; 13 positions agree with TRBD2. With V trimmed by 4 bases and J by 7 bases, 5 bases remained unmatched. The CDR3 is 15 amino acids. Germline V gives CDR1 SGDLS, CDR2 YYNGEE.

This clone has a handful of counts. The chain links TRBV30 to TRBJ1-5; TRBD1 matches at 7 bases. Germline CDR1 reads GTSNPN; CDR2 reads SVGIG (reference sequence). The CDR3 loop spans 13 amino acids. The ends lost 2 bases at V and 2 bases at J; junction bases unmatched: 0. In DNA form, the CDR3 reads TGTGCCTGGAGTACAGGGGGCAATCAGCCCCAGCATTTT. Protein: CAWSTGGNQPQHF.

This chain joins TRBV10-3 and TRBJ1-4; a possible D gene is TRBD1 (6 bases). Trimming removed 10 bases at V and 8 bases at J, with 23 bases between. Germline CDR1 reads ENHRY; CDR2 reads SYGVKD. The CDR3 contains 15 residues. CDR3 coding DNA: TGTGCCACCACATCTCTACAGGGAGCAAGAGAAAAACTGTTTTTT. It specifies CATTSLQGAREKLFF.

The chain combines TRBV7-8 with TRBJ2-7, with 9 bases fitting TRBD1. CDR1 is SGHVS and CDR2 is FQNEAQ in the germline V gene. The trim removed 5 bases at V and 6 bases at J, leaving 8 bases unmatched. This CDR3 region has 14 residues. The CDR3, as DNA: TGTGCCAGCAGCCAGGGACAGGGCTTTAGCGAGCAGTACGTC. Amino acids: CASSQGQGFSEQYV.

Only a few counts were recorded for this clone. The chain recombines TRBV7-9 with TRBJ1-1, with 9 bases fitting TRBD1. J gave up 0 bases and V 5 bases, and 4 bases lay outside the gene matches. The CDR3 totals 15 residues. Germline CDR1 SEHNR, CDR2 FQNEAQ (reference sequence). CDR3 nucleotides: TGTGCCAGCAGCCACGGGACAGGGATGAACACTGAAGCTTTCTTT. Translating it yields CASSHGTGMNTEAFF. Using reference TRBV7-9 and TRBJ1-1 for the parts outside the CDR3, the full variable domain is DTGVSQNPRHKITKRGQNVTFRCDPISEHNRLYWYRQTLGQGPEFLTYFQNEAQLEKSRLLSDRFSAERPKGSFSTLEIQRTEQGDSAMYLCASSHGTGMNTEAFFGQGTRLTVV.

The gene calls are TRBV5-1 and TRBJ2-3; tentatively, D is TRBD2 (6 bases). V was pared by 6 bases and J by 1 base, with 15 bases between. The V gene's germline CDR1 is SGHRS and CDR2 YFSETQ. CDR3 length equals 15 residues. CDR3 sequence reads: CASTSRDSGTDTQYF. CDR3 DNA sequence: TGCGCCAGCACGTCCCGGGACTCGGGCACAGATACGCAGTATTTT.

The chain links TRBV5-6 to TRBJ2-5; 9 nucleotides agree with TRBD2. The J segment lost 0 bases and the V segment lost 4 bases, leaving 4 bases of the junction unmatched. The CDR3 covers 15 residues. Looked up from germline, CDR1 is SGHDT and CDR2 is YYEEEE. CDR3 DNA: TGTGCCAGCAGCGAGCTAGCGGGAAACCAAGAGACCCAGTACTTC. It specifies CASSELAGNQETQYF.

The V call is TRBV15, the J call TRBJ2-3, with D possibly TRBD2 on 5 matching bases. Germline V gene lookup returns CDR1 LNHNV and CDR2 YYDKDF (reference sequence). The germline V and J ends were trimmed by 0 bases and 6 bases, with 19 bases remaining between them. The CDR3 is 17 amino acids. CDR3 sequence reads: CATSREAAGTMGDTQYF. The CDR3 coding sequence is TGTGCCACCAGCAGAGAAGCGGCGGGTACCATGGGGGATACGCAGTATTTT.

This clone is a singleton in its sample. The V gene is TRBV27, the J gene TRBJ1-5; TRBD1 agrees at 8 bases. The CDR3 covers 16 residues. With 5 bases clipped from V and 6 bases from J, the junction kept 12 bases outside the gene matches. Germline CDR1 reads MNHEY; CDR2 reads SMNVEV (reference sequence). The CDR3 reads CASSDGTGGDGQPQHF. In DNA form, the CDR3 reads TGTGCCAGCAGTGATGGGACAGGAGGAGACGGTCAGCCCCAGCATTTT.